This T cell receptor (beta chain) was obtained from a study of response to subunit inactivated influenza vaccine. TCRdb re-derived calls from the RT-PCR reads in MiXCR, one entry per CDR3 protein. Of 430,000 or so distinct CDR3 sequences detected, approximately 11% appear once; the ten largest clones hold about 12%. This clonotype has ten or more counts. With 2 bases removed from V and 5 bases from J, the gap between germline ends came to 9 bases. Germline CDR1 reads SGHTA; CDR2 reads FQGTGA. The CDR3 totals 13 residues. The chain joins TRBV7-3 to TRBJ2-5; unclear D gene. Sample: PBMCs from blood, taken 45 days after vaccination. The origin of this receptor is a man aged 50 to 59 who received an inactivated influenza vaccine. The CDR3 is CASSLHPSETQYF. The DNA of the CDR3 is TGTGCCAGCAGCTTACACCCGTCGGAGACCCAGTACTTC. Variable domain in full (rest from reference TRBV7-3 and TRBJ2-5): GAGVSQTPSNKVTEKGKYVELRCDPISGHTALYWYRQSLGQGPEFLIYFQGTGAADDSGLPNDRFFAVRPEGSVSTLKIQRTERGDSAVYLCASSLHPSETQYFGPGTRLLVL.